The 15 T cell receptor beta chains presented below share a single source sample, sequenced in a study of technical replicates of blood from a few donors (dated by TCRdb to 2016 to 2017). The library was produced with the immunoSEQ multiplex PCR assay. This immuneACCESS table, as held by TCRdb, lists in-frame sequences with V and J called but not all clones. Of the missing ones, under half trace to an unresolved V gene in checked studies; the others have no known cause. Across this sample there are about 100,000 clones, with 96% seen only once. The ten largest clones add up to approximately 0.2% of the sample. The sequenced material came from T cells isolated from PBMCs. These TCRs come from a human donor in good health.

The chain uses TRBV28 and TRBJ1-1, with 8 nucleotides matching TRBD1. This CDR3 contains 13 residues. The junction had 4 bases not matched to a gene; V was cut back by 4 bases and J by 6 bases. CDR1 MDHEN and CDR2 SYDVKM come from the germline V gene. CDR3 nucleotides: TGTGCCAGCAGTTCAGGACAGGGAGCTGAAGCTTTCTTT. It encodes CASSSGQGAEAFF.

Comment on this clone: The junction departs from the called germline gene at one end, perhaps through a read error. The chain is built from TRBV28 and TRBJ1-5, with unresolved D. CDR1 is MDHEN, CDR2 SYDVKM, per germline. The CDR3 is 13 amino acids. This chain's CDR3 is CAAVTSSSQPQHF. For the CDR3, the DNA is TGTGCCGCTGTAACGAGTAGCAGTCAGCCCCAGCATTTT.

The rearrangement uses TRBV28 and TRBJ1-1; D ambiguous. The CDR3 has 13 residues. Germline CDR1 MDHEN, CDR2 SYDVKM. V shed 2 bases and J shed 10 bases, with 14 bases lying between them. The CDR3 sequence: CASSLSSRLGAFF. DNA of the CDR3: TGTGCCAGCAGTTTAAGTTCCAGACTCGGAGCTTTCTTT.

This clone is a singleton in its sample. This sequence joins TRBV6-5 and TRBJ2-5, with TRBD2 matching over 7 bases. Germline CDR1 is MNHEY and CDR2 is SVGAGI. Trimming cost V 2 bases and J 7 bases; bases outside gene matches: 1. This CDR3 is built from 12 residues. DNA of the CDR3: TGTGCCAGCAGTTACGGGGGGGGGACCCAGTACTTC. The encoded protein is CASSYGGGTQYF.

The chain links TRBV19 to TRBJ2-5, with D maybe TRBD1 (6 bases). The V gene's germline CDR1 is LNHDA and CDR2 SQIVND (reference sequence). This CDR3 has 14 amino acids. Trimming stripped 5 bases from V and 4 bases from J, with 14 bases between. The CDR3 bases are TGTGCCAGTAGTTCAGGGGATCTCAGAGAGACCCAGTACTTC. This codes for CASSSGDLRETQYF.

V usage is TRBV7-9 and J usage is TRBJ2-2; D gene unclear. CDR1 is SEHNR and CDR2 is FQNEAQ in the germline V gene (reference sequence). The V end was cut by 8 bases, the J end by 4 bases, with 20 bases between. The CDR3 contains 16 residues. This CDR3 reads CASPLWAFAITGELFF. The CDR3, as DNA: TGTGCCAGCCCCCTTTGGGCATTCGCCATCACCGGGGAGCTGTTTTTT.

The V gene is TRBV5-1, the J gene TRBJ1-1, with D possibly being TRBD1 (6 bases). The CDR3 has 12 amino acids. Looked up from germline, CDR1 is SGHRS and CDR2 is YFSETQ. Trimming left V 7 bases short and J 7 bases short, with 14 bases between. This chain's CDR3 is CASFGTSDEAFF. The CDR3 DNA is TGCGCCAGCTTCGGGACATCCGATGAAGCTTTCTTT.

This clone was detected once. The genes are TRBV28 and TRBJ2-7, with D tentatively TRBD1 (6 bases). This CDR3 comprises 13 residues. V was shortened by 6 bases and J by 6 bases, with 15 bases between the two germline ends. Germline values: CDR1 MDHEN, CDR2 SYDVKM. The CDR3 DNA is TGTGCCAGCAGAAGACAGGTAGACGGCGAGCAGTACTTC. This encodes CASRRQVDGEQYF.

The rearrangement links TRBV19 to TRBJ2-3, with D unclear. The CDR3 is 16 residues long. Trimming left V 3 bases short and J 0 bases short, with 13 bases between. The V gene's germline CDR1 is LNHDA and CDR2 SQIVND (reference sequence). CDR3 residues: CASSIGPVRSTDTQYF. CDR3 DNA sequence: TGTGCCAGTAGTATCGGCCCGGTGAGGAGCACAGATACGCAGTATTTT.

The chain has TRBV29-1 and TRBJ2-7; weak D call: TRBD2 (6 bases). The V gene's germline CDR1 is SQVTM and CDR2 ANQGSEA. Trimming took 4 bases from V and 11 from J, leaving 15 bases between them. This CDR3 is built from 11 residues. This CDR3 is CSVVVDRTKYF. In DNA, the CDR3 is TGCAGCGTTGTTGTTGATAGGACTAAGTACTTC.

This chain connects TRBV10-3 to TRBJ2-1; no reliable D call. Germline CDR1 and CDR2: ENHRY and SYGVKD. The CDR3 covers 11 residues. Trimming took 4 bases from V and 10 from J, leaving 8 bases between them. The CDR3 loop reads CAISGTEEQFF. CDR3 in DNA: TGTGCCATCAGTGGAACGGAGGAGCAGTTCTTC.

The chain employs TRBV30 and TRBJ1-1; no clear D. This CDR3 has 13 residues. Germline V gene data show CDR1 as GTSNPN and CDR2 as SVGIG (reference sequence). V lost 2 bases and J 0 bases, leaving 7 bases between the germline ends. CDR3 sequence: CAWSRGLNTEAFF. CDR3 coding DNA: TGTGCCTGGAGTAGAGGCCTGAACACTGAAGCTTTCTTT. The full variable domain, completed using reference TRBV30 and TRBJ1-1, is SQTIHQWPATLVQPVGSPLSLECTVEGTSNPNLYWYRQAAGRGLQLLFYSVGIGQISSEVPQNLSASRPQDRQFILSSKKLLLSDSGFYLCAWSRGLNTEAFFGQGTRLTVV.

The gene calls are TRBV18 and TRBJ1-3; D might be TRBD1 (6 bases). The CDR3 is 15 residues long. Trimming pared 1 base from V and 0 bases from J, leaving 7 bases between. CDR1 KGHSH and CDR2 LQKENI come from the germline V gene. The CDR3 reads CASSPRDTSGNTIYF. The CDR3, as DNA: TGTGCCAGCTCACCACGGGACACCTCTGGAAACACCATATATTTT.

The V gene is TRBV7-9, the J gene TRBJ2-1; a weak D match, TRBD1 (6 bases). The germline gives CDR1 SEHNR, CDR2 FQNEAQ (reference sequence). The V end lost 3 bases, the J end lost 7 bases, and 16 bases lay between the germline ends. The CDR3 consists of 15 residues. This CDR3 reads CASSFTGKEENEQFF. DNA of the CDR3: TGTGCCAGCAGCTTTACAGGGAAGGAGGAAAATGAGCAGTTCTTC.

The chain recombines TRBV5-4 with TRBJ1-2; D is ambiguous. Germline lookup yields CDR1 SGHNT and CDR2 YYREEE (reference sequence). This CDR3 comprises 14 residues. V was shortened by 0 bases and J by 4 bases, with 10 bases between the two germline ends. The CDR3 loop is CASSLEWSSYGYTF. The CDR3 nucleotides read TGTGCCAGCAGCTTGGAGTGGAGCAGCTATGGCTACACCTTC.